The 22 T cell receptor beta chains reported below all come from one sample, sequenced in a study of blood T cell repertoires in COVID-19. Profiling relied on immunoSEQ multiplex PCR, and the TCRdb table lists in-frame clones only, not all of them. This table holds some 220,000 clones, 70% to 90% found once. The sample was PBMCs or T cells enriched from blood (not recorded which). These receptors were collected from a woman aged 50 to 65 in a cohort exposed to, infected with or recovered from COVID-19 (not recorded which).

The chain employs TRBV6-6 and TRBJ2-2; 8 positions agree with TRBD2. Germline-derived CDR1 and CDR2 are MNHNY and SVGAGI (reference sequence). The CDR3 loop spans 15 amino acids. The V and J ends lost 6 bases and 3 bases, in that order; junction bases with no gene match: 6. The CDR3 region is CASRERRGDTGELFF. CDR3 nucleotide sequence: TGTGCCAGCAGGGAGAGGCGGGGGGACACCGGGGAGCTGTTTTTT.

V usage is TRBV5-8 and J usage is TRBJ2-6; 12 bases match TRBD1. The CDR3 is made up of 19 amino acids. The germline gives CDR1 SGHTS, CDR2 YDEGEE. V lost 4 bases, J lost 1 base, and 9 bases stayed unmatched. The CDR3 loop reads CASSEGQGAYLSGANVLTF. The CDR3 DNA reads as TGTGCCAGCAGCGAGGGACAGGGGGCATATTTGTCTGGGGCCAACGTCCTGACTTTC.

In its sample, this clone was seen once. The V gene is TRBV7-6, the J gene TRBJ2-7; 8 bases are a match to TRBD1. Germline trimming cut 3 bases from V and 0 bases from J; bases unmatched to any gene: 10. The CDR3 runs 17 residues. Germline CDR1 SGHVS, CDR2 FNYEAQ. The CDR3, as DNA: TGTGCCAGCAGCTTGCATAGGGACAGGCAAGGCTCCTACGAGCAGTACTTC. As protein: CASSLHRDRQGSYEQYF. The full variable domain, rest sourced from reference TRBV7-6 and TRBJ2-7, is GAGVSQSPRYKVTKRGQDVALRCDPISGHVSLYWYRQALGQGPEFLTYFNYEAQQDKSGLPNDRFSAERPEGSISTLTIQRTEQRDSAMYRCASSLHRDRQGSYEQYFGPGTRLTVT.

The chain employs TRBV5-6 and TRBJ2-7, with a tentative D call TRBD1 (6 bases). Germline CDR1 and CDR2: SGHDT and YYEEEE. This CDR3 has 14 amino acids. The V gene lost 0 bases and the J gene lost 6 bases, with 13 bases spanning the gap. The CDR3 sequence is CASSLAGVYGEQYF. CDR3 in DNA: TGTGCCAGCAGCTTGGCAGGGGTATATGGCGAGCAGTACTTC.

The V gene is TRBV2, the J gene TRBJ2-7, with D possibly matching TRBD2 (6 bases). The germline CDR1 and CDR2 sequences are SNHLY and FYNNEI. Trimming left V 3 bases short and J 4 bases short, with 16 bases between. The CDR3 loop spans 15 amino acids. Here the CDR3 reads CASSESLGGFYEQYF. The CDR3, as DNA: TGTGCCAGCAGTGAGAGTCTAGGAGGGTTTTACGAGCAGTACTTC.

The V gene is TRBV28, the J gene TRBJ1-3; the D is unclear. The length of the CDR3 is 16 residues. Germline V gene lookup returns CDR1 MDHEN and CDR2 SYDVKM. Trimming removed 4 bases at V and 1 base at J, with 14 bases between. CDR3 amino acids: CASSSPGESSGNTIYF. In nucleotides, the CDR3 is TGTGCCAGCAGTTCCCCCGGGGAGTCTTCTGGAAACACCATATATTTT.

V and J are TRBV5-6 and TRBJ1-2; D is undetermined. Germline loops: CDR1 SGHDT, CDR2 YYEEEE. V gave up 0 bases and J gave up 8 bases, with 14 bases separating them. The length of the CDR3 is 14 residues. The CDR3 region is CASSLATQAGGYTF. The CDR3 nucleotides are TGTGCCAGCAGCTTGGCTACCCAAGCGGGAGGCTACACCTTC.

This sequence joins TRBV2 and TRBJ2-7; TRBD2 matches at 8 bases. Per germline, CDR1 SNHLY and CDR2 FYNNEI. The CDR3 is made up of 13 amino acids. The J segment lost 2 bases and the V segment lost 7 bases, leaving 4 bases of the junction unmatched. Written as DNA, the CDR3 is TGTGCCAGCACGGGGGGGACCGCCTACGAGCAGTACTTC. It yields the protein CASTGGTAYEQYF.

The V and J genes are TRBV10-3 and TRBJ1-2; TRBD1 is a possible D gene (6 bases). V was clipped by 7 bases and J by 2 bases, with 20 bases between them. The CDR3 runs to 16 residues. Germline values: CDR1 ENHRY, CDR2 SYGVKD. CDR3 region: CAINQAGDTGNYGYTF. The CDR3 DNA is TGTGCCATCAACCAGGCAGGGGATACGGGCAACTATGGCTACACCTTC.

Worth noting for this clone: In the same sample, other DNA sequences code for this CDR3. The rearrangement links TRBV5-1 to TRBJ1-3; TRBD1 matches at 7 bases. This CDR3 contains 15 residues. Germline assignment: CDR1 SGHRS and CDR2 YFSETQ. J was trimmed by 0 bases and V by 3 bases; bases with no gene match: 3. Written as DNA, the CDR3 is TGCGCCAGCAGCTCGGGACAGAGCTCTGGAAACACCATATATTTT. Encoded protein: CASSSGQSSGNTIYF.

A remark on this clone: The same CDR3 is also encoded by other DNA sequences in this sample. This chain uses TRBV4-3 with TRBJ1-2; the D is unclear. Germline V gene sequence: CDR1 LGHNA, CDR2 YSLEER. Between the trimmed V and J ends, which lost 1 base and 8 bases, there was a span of 14 bases. The CDR3 runs 14 residues. The CDR3 here is CASSQGMGSGGYTF. In DNA form, the CDR3 reads TGCGCCAGCAGCCAAGGGATGGGCTCGGGGGGCTACACCTTC.

The J gene is TRBJ2-5, the V gene TRBV23-1; 8 bases line up with TRBD2. TRBV23-1 falls under the ORF class, with uncertain function. V was pared by 8 bases and J by 4 bases, with 6 bases of the junction left unmatched. The CDR3 runs to 13 residues. The CDR3 bases are TGCGCCAGCTCCGGGAGGGGCCCAGAGACCCAGTACTTC. Residues: CASSGRGPETQYF.

The rearrangement joins TRBV29-1 to TRBJ2-3; D call uncertain. Germline V gene lookup returns CDR1 SQVTM and CDR2 ANQGSEA. The CDR3 consists of 12 residues. V lost 4 bases to trimming and J lost 0 bases, with 5 bases between them. The CDR3 DNA follows: TGCAGCGTTGCCCTTAGCACAGATACGCAGTATTTT. Protein product: CSVALSTDTQYF.

The CDR3 protein is CASSLGNWTPLREQYF. The CDR3 region has the DNA TGTGCCAGCAGCTTAGGAAACTGGACACCTCTACGCGAGCAGTACTTC. V is TRBV11-2 and J is TRBJ2-7; possibly TRBD1 for D (5 bases). V gave up 1 base and J gave up 6 bases, with 19 bases separating them. In germline, CDR1 is SGHAT, CDR2 FQNNGV. The CDR3 runs to 16 residues.

There are a few counts of this clone. This sequence joins TRBV27 and TRBJ2-7; TRBD2 agrees at 12 bases. Germline V lookup: CDR1 MNHEY, CDR2 SMNVEV (reference sequence). V shed 5 bases, J shed 1 base, and the junction held 9 bases outside the gene matches. The CDR3 contains 17 residues. CDR3 DNA: TGTGCCAGCAGTCAACGCCCTGGGACTAGCGGGTCCTACGAGCAGTACTTC. This gives the protein CASSQRPGTSGSYEQYF.

V is TRBV7-9 and J is TRBJ1-4; D gene uncertain. Trimming shortened V by 5 bases and J by 4 bases, and 17 bases separated the two germline ends. This CDR3 has 16 residues. Germline assignment: CDR1 SEHNR and CDR2 FQNEAQ (reference sequence). CDR3 in DNA: TGTGCCAGCAGCCAATTTTCCGGGGTCTTTAATGAAAAACTGTTTTTT. Translating gives CASSQFSGVFNEKLFF.

The chain carries TRBV4-3 and TRBJ2-1, with TRBD2 matching 8 bases. The CDR3 length is 14 residues. Germline CDR1 reads LGHNA; CDR2 reads YSLEER. With V trimmed by 4 bases and J by 4 bases, 3 bases remained unmatched. As DNA, the CDR3 is TGCGCCAGCAGCCGGGGACTAGATTACAATGAGCAGTTCTTC. Protein product: CASSRGLDYNEQFF.

V gene TRBV28 combines with J gene TRBJ1-5; D unresolved. CDR3 length: 12 amino acids. The V end was cut by 7 bases, the J end by 2 bases, with 6 bases between. Germline CDR1 MDHEN, CDR2 SYDVKM. CDR3 nucleotide sequence: TGTGCCAGCAATCGGGGCAATCAGCCCCAGCATTTT. Its translation: CASNRGNQPQHF.

The gene calls are TRBV5-5 and TRBJ1-2; possibly TRBD1 for D (6 bases). The CDR3 runs to 14 residues. Looked up from germline, CDR1 is SGHKS and CDR2 is YYEKEE (reference sequence). Trimming cost V 0 bases and J 8 bases, with 14 bases left between them. CDR3 amino acids: CASSLGQAPPGYTF. The CDR3 DNA sequence: TGTGCCAGCAGCTTGGGACAGGCCCCACCAGGCTACACCTTC.

The V and J genes are TRBV5-1 and TRBJ2-7, with 8 positions matching TRBD1. The CDR3 totals 13 residues. After removal of 4 bases from V and 6 bases from J, the junction contained 6 bases not matched to a gene. Germline CDR1 is SGHRS and CDR2 is YFSETQ. The CDR3 loop is CASSHPDRVEQYF. The CDR3 region has the DNA TGCGCCAGCAGCCACCCGGACAGGGTCGAGCAGTACTTC. Full variable domain (outside the CDR3, taken from reference TRBV5-1 and TRBJ2-7): KAGVTQTPRYLIKTRGQQVTLSCSPISGHRSVSWYQQTPGQGLQFLFEYFSETQRNKGNFPGRFSGRQFSNSRSEMNVSTLELGDSALYLCASSHPDRVEQYFGPGTRLTVT.

The chain couples TRBV6-5 to TRBJ1-6; D is uncertain. The CDR3 runs to 16 residues. Germline V gene data show CDR1 as MNHEY and CDR2 as SVGAGI. V lost 3 bases, J lost 1 base, and 10 bases lay in between. In DNA, the CDR3 is TGTGCCAGCAGTTATAAGTCCAGGTCCTATAATTCACCCCTCCACTTT. It codes for CASSYKSRSYNSPLHF.

This rearrangement joins TRBV6-2 or TRBV6-3 to TRBJ2-1, with no clear D. Deletions cut 6 bases from V and 5 bases from J, with 20 bases between. The CDR3 loop spans 16 amino acids. The germline V gene encodes CDR1 MNHEY and CDR2 SVGEGT. The CDR3 here is CASSQPLLRVHNEQFF. Written as DNA, the CDR3 is TGTGCCAGCAGCCAGCCTCTGTTACGGGTCCACAATGAGCAGTTCTTC.